One and the same sample provided the 21 T cell receptor beta chains below, sequenced in a study of monozygotic twins with inflammatory bowel disease. TCRdb derives one entry per CDR3 protein from the 5' RACE reads, leaving out DNA. The data show about 380,000 distinct CDR3 sequences, and the top ten clones hold 2.6%. The source material was blood. The receptors come from a human donor with ulcerative colitis or Crohn's disease, or a healthy co-twin of an affected twin (not recorded which).

CDR3 amino acids: CSATSSVSNSGANVLTF. The chain employs TRBV20-1 and TRBJ2-6; as DNA is missing, the TRBD2 call by TCRdb cannot be tested. There are 17 residues in the CDR3. Germline CDR1 DFQATT, CDR2 SNEGSKA (reference sequence).

J is TRBJ1-5 and V is TRBV3-1; TCRdb's D call, TRBD1, is unchecked because there is no DNA. The CDR3 length is 13 residues. The germline CDR1 and CDR2 sequences are LGHDT and YNNKEL (reference sequence). CDR3 in amino acids: CASSRQSNQPQHF.

The rearrangement joins TRBV3-1 to TRBJ1-2; checking the TCRdb D call of TRBD1 is not possible without DNA. Germline CDR1 and CDR2: LGHDT and YNNKEL (reference sequence). The CDR3 consists of 13 residues. CDR3 sequence reads: CASSQSGVSGYTF.

The V gene is TRBV6-1, the J gene TRBJ2-7. CDR1 and CDR2 from the germline V gene are MNHNS and SASEGT. The CDR3 has 14 residues. CDR3: CASSDNRRSYEQYF.

This rearrangement joins TRBV7-9 to TRBJ1-6. Germline V lookup: CDR1 SEHNR, CDR2 FQNEAQ (reference sequence). The CDR3 loop spans 13 amino acids. The CDR3 region is CASSSRLPSPLHF.

This chain joins TRBV11-2 and TRBJ2-1; TCRdb's assignment of TRBD1 cannot be checked, as there is no DNA. The CDR3 loop spans 18 amino acids. Germline CDR1 SGHAT, CDR2 FQNNGV. The CDR3 here is CASSLGGQHYWPRNEQFF.

The gene calls are TRBV7-9 and TRBJ1-1. Germline V gene lookup returns CDR1 SEHNR and CDR2 FQNEAQ (reference sequence). The CDR3 consists of 14 residues. The CDR3 sequence is CASSLFTLNTEAFF.

J is TRBJ2-2 and V is TRBV20-1; without DNA, the TCRdb call of TRBD2 cannot be checked. This CDR3 contains 17 residues. The V gene's germline CDR1 is DFQATT and CDR2 SNEGSKA (reference sequence). The CDR3 loop reads CSARDPTRGGDTGELFF.

This rearrangement joins TRBV30 to TRBJ1-1. The CDR3 is made up of 12 amino acids. The germline V gene has CDR1 GTSNPN and CDR2 SVGIG (reference sequence). CDR3 region: CAWTRYSTEAFF. Full variable domain (missing parts from reference TRBV30 and TRBJ1-1): SQTIHQWPATLVQPVGSPLSLECTVEGTSNPNLYWYRQAAGRGLQLLFYSVGIGQISSEVPQNLSASRPQDRQFILSSKKLLLSDSGFYLCAWTRYSTEAFFGQGTRLTVV.

The chain uses TRBV19 and TRBJ2-7. This CDR3 region has 14 residues. Germline V lookup: CDR1 LNHDA, CDR2 SQIVND (reference sequence). The CDR3 loop is CASSLATSRYEQYF.

The rearrangement uses TRBV5-1 and TRBJ2-7; TCRdb designates TRBD1, a call that cannot be tested without DNA. CDR1 SGHRS and CDR2 YFSETQ come from the germline V gene. This CDR3 is built from 15 residues. CDR3 in amino acids: CASSPTTGMSYEQYF.

CDR3 loop: CASSPGQGFAKNIQYF. This sequence joins TRBV18 and TRBJ2-4; checking the TCRdb D call of TRBD1 is not possible without DNA. This CDR3 contains 16 residues. The germline CDR1 and CDR2 sequences are KGHSH and LQKENI.

The chain is built from TRBV12-3 or TRBV12-4 and TRBJ1-2. This CDR3 is 14 amino acids long. CDR3 region: CASSRLTQKDGYTF.

The chain carries TRBV29-1 and TRBJ1-1; without DNA, the TCRdb call of TRBD1 cannot be checked. Germline-derived CDR1 and CDR2 are SQVTM and ANQGSEA. The CDR3 is made up of 14 amino acids. The CDR3 reads CSAAGQGPNTEAFF.

This rearrangement joins TRBV11-1 to TRBJ2-6. The germline gives CDR1 SGHAT, CDR2 FQDESV (reference sequence). The CDR3 covers 20 residues. CDR3 sequence reads: CASSTRTSVGYSSGANVLTF.

This chain links TRBV20-1 with TRBJ1-4; the TCRdb D gene call, TRBD1, has no DNA to confirm it. The CDR3 runs 15 residues. Germline lookup yields CDR1 DFQATT and CDR2 SNEGSKA (reference sequence). The CDR3 loop reads CSARDHRGAGGKLFF.

CDR3 amino acids: CAWSVLPFPYEQYF. The chain is built from TRBV30 and TRBJ2-7. The germline CDR1 and CDR2 sequences are GTSNPN and SVGIG (reference sequence). The CDR3 has 14 amino acids. Full variable domain (outside the CDR3, taken from reference TRBV30 and TRBJ2-7): SQTIHQWPATLVQPVGSPLSLECTVEGTSNPNLYWYRQAAGRGLQLLFYSVGIGQISSEVPQNLSASRPQDRQFILSSKKLLLSDSGFYLCAWSVLPFPYEQYFGPGTRLTVT.

CDR3 amino acids: CASSLGLGSEETQYF. The gene calls are TRBV5-1 and TRBJ2-5. Germline CDR1 and CDR2: SGHRS and YFSETQ. This CDR3 comprises 15 residues.

V and J are TRBV14 and TRBJ2-3; the D call of TRBD2 rests on TCRdb alone, since no DNA is present to check it. CDR1 SGHDN and CDR2 FVKESK come from the germline V gene. The CDR3 has 16 amino acids. This CDR3 is CASSLMGGLITDTQYF.

The chain uses TRBV5-1 and TRBJ2-1; as DNA is missing, the TRBD1 call by TCRdb cannot be tested. The length of the CDR3 is 17 residues. Germline values: CDR1 SGHRS, CDR2 YFSETQ. The CDR3 protein is CASSLGGASSSYNEQFF.

The rearrangement joins TRBV28 to TRBJ1-1; the D call of TRBD1 rests on TCRdb alone, since no DNA is present to check it. The CDR3 runs to 13 residues. Germline assignment: CDR1 MDHEN and CDR2 SYDVKM. CDR3 sequence: CASSGAWNTEAFF.